This is a list of T cell receptor beta chains from one sample in a study of metastatic and nonmetastatic thyroid tumors. Using MiXCR, TCRdb reanalyzed the PCR reads. The sample lists roughly 21,000 clones, roughly 27% occurring once. The sample taken for sequencing was tumor tissue. The source is a male donor with papillary thyroid cancer or a benign thyroid nodule (not recorded which). Some clones in this sample may be carry-over from other donors' samples. The CDR3 runs from the conserved cysteine through the conserved F or W. D genes are given only for firm matches. Expanded clones are given a class, and other clones once, few, many or no size at all.

size | J | V | D | CDR3 | DNA
- | TRBJ2-7 | TRBV20-1 | - | CSARAIRDTTYEQYF | TGCAGTGCTAGAGCAATCCGGGACACAACCTACGAGCAGTACTTC
many | TRBJ1-5 | TRBV6-2/TRBV6-3 | TRBD1 | CASSLAGTGGGEQPQHF | TGTGCCAGTTCACTTGCCGGGACAGGGGGCGGGGAGCAGCCCCAGCATTTT
few | TRBJ2-7 | TRBV6-1 | TRBD2 | CASGGLAGPYEQYF | TGTGCCAGTGGAGGACTAGCGGGTCCCTACGAGCAGTACTTC
medium-sized | TRBJ2-1 | TRBV6-1 | TRBD2 | CASSAVLAGVRRFF | TGTGCCAGCAGTGCGGTTCTAGCGGGAGTGAGGAGGTTCTTC
- | TRBJ1-5 | TRBV9 | - | CASSVGGEQPQHF | TGTGCCAGCAGCGTAGGGGGAGAACAGCCCCAGCATTTT
medium-sized | TRBJ2-1 | TRBV28 | - | CASIAGGDNEQFF | TGTGCCAGCATTGCGGGCGGGGACAATGAGCAGTTCTTC
- | TRBJ1-3 | TRBV2 | - | CAISPGQAIYSGNTIYF | TGTGCCATCTCTCCCGGTCAGGCGATATACTCTGGAAACACCATATATTTT
- | TRBJ2-2 | TRBV5-1 | - | CASRAFEDTGELFF | TGCGCCAGCAGAGCCTTTGAAGACACCGGGGAGCTGTTTTTT
- | TRBJ1-1 | TRBV6-1 | TRBD1 | CASSPTTGGDRAAFF | TGTGCCAGCAGCCCTACGACAGGGGGCGACCGTGCAGCTTTCTTT
- | TRBJ2-7 | TRBV27 | - | CARPVTPYEQYF | TGTGCCAGACCAGTCACCCCTTACGAGCAGTACTTC
- | TRBJ1-1 | TRBV3-1 | - | CASNQQFGQPLF | TGTGCCAGCAACCAACAATTCGGACAGCCCCTCTTT
- | TRBJ2-7 | TRBV6-1 | TRBD1 | CASSGGQGLSEQYF | TGTGCCAGCAGTGGGGGACAGGGATTGAGCGAGCAGTACTTC
- | TRBJ2-5 | TRBV20-1 | - | CSARDGTGGTQETQYF | TGCAGTGCTAGAGACGGGACTGGGGGGACCCAAGAGACCCAGTACTTC
few | TRBJ2-7 | TRBV6-1 | - | CASSSTQEDEQYF | TGTGCCAGCAGTTCGACCCAGGAGGACGAGCAGTACTTC
many | TRBJ2-1 | TRBV11-2 | - | CASSLVGGTNEQFF | TGTGCCAGCAGCTTAGTAGGGGGGACCAATGAGCAGTTCTTC
- | TRBJ2-1 | TRBV7-3 | - | CASSSSGDSYNEQFF | TGTGCCAGCAGCTCCTCTGGGGACTCCTACAATGAGCAGTTCTTC
- | TRBJ2-7 | TRBV11-1 | TRBD1 | CASSQGTGGYEQYF | TGTGCCAGCAGCCAAGGGACAGGGGGCTACGAGCAGTACTTC
many | TRBJ1-2 | TRBV9 | - | CASSPSTTNYGYTF | TGTGCCAGCAGCCCCTCGACAACGAACTATGGCTACACCTTC
few | TRBJ2-1 | TRBV19 | TRBD2 | CATQQRGNEQFF | TGTGCCACCCAACAGCGGGGCAATGAGCAGTTCTTC
once | TRBJ1-2 | TRBV11-2 | TRBD1 | CASSLVSGGDGYTF | TGTGCCAGCAGCTTAGTTTCAGGGGGGGATGGCTACACCTTC
- | TRBJ2-2 | TRBV7-3 | - | CASSLEGTNTGELFF | TGTGCCAGCAGCTTAGAGGGAACGAACACCGGGGAGCTGTTTTTT
- | TRBJ2-3 | TRBV18 | TRBD1 | CASSSSTGDTDTQYF | TGTGCCAGCTCATCGTCGACAGGGGACACAGATACGCAGTATTTT
many | TRBJ1-1 | TRBV30 | - | CAWSTGFGEAFF | TGTGCCTGGAGTACAGGGTTTGGTGAAGCTTTCTTT
many | TRBJ1-1 | TRBV6-1 | - | CASSEGAHTEAFF | TGTGCCAGCAGTGAGGGGGCGCACACTGAAGCTTTCTTT
few | TRBJ2-2 | TRBV28 | TRBD1 | CASSLRDRGFNAGELFF | TGTGCCAGCAGTTTGAGGGACAGGGGTTTCAACGCCGGGGAGCTGTTTTTT
- | TRBJ2-5 | TRBV5-1 | TRBD2 | CASSLDGSGRETQYF | TGCGCCAGCAGCTTGGACGGGAGCGGGAGAGAGACCCAGTACTTC
medium-sized | TRBJ2-7 | TRBV11-2 | - | CASSLRGYEQYF | TGTGCCAGCAGCCTTCGGGGGTACGAGCAGTACTTC
many | TRBJ2-3 | TRBV9 | - | CASSFDQLGGTDTQYF | TGTGCCAGCAGCTTCGACCAGCTAGGGGGCACAGATACGCAGTATTTT
- | TRBJ2-7 | TRBV6-2/TRBV6-3 | - | CASSLGAEQYF | TGTGCCAGCAGTTTGGGGGCCGAGCAGTACTTC
medium-sized | TRBJ1-1 | TRBV5-1 | - | CASKPGPNTEAFF | TGCGCCAGCAAACCCGGACCCAACACTGAAGCTTTCTTT
- | TRBJ2-1 | TRBV20-1 | TRBD2 | CSAVTSGGRNEQFF | TGCAGTGCTGTAACTAGCGGGGGACGCAATGAGCAGTTCTTC
large | TRBJ2-7 | TRBV27 | - | CASSWGGNRRNEQYF | TGTGCCAGCAGTTGGGGCGGTAATAGGAGAAACGAGCAGTACTTC
few | TRBJ2-7 | TRBV6-1 | - | CASSPLGPYEQYF | TGTGCCAGCAGTCCCCTGGGCCCCTACGAGCAGTACTTC
few | TRBJ1-2 | TRBV6-1 | - | CATGEGLYGYTF | TGTGCCACGGGGGAGGGCCTATATGGCTACACCTTC
few | TRBJ2-1 | TRBV3-1 | - | CASSQRWEDEQFF | TGTGCCAGCAGCCAACGGTGGGAGGATGAGCAGTTCTTC
- | TRBJ1-5 | TRBV3-1 | - | CASSQLREEPQHF | TGTGCCAGCAGCCAACTCAGGGAGGAGCCCCAGCATTTT
- | TRBJ2-2 | TRBV12-3/TRBV12-4 | - | CASTLLSSHTGELFF | TGTGCCAGCACCCTTCTGAGCAGCCACACCGGGGAGCTGTTTTTT
many | TRBJ2-7 | TRBV12-3/TRBV12-4 | TRBD2 | CASSPGLADSYEQYF | TGTGCCAGCAGTCCCGGACTAGCGGACTCCTACGAGCAGTACTTC
- | TRBJ1-3 | TRBV28 | - | CASRRGDPPGNTIYF | TGTGCCAGCAGGAGAGGGGATCCTCCTGGAAACACCATATATTTT
once | TRBJ2-7 | TRBV11-2 | TRBD1 | CASSVGTGGGYEQYF | TGTGCCAGCAGCGTCGGGACAGGGGGCGGCTACGAGCAGTACTTC
- | TRBJ2-2 | TRBV11-2 | - | CASSGLGSNPWELFF | TGTGCCAGCAGTGGTCTGGGGAGCAACCCCTGGGAGCTGTTTTTT
few | TRBJ2-7 | TRBV27 | TRBD2 | CASIPVLAKLWEHYF | TGTGCCAGCATCCCGGTACTAGCGAAACTTTGGGAGCATTACTTC
many | TRBJ2-1 | TRBV5-1 | - | CASSPMVAPNNEQFF | TGCGCCAGCAGCCCCATGGTCGCCCCCAACAATGAGCAGTTCTTC
- | TRBJ1-5 | TRBV24-1 | - | CATSDSSWGKRNQPQHF | TGTGCCACCAGTGATTCGTCATGGGGTAAACGCAATCAGCCCCAGCATTTT
- | TRBJ2-1 | TRBV5-1 | TRBD1 | CASSSLLRTGGYEQFF | TGCGCCAGCAGCTCACTTCTCCGGACAGGGGGGTATGAGCAGTTCTTC
- | TRBJ2-3 | TRBV4-2 | TRBD2 | CASSQGTSGGADTQYF | TGTGCCAGCAGCCAAGGGACTAGCGGGGGGGCAGATACGCAGTATTTT
many | TRBJ1-6 | TRBV3-1 | - | CASSQDAVGGGYSPLHF | TGTGCCAGCAGCCAAGATGCGGTAGGAGGTGGTTATTCACCCCTCCACTTT
few | TRBJ2-3 | TRBV12-3/TRBV12-4 | TRBD2 | CASSRTSGGAATQYF | TGTGCCAGCAGTCGTACTAGCGGGGGGGCGGCTACGCAGTATTTT
medium-sized | TRBJ1-1 | TRBV6-5 | - | CASSYSRVGKAFF | TGTGCCAGCAGTTACTCGAGAGTGGGCAAAGCTTTCTTT
many | TRBJ2-3 | TRBV20-1 | - | CSARDGRDSYYTDTQYF | TGCAGTGCTAGAGACGGTCGGGACTCATATTACACAGATACGCAGTATTTT
many | TRBJ2-1 | TRBV18 | TRBD1 | CASSWDSFYNEQFF | TGTGCCAGCTCATGGGACAGTTTCTACAATGAGCAGTTCTTC
- | TRBJ2-3 | TRBV14 | - | CASSQEGPRTIRDQSDTQYF | TGTGCCAGCAGCCAAGAGGGACCTAGGACCATTAGGGATCAGTCAGATACGCAGTATTTT
once | TRBJ1-5 | TRBV5-1 | - | CASSPDGFNQPQHF | TGCGCCAGCAGCCCGGACGGCTTCAATCAGCCCCAGCATTTT
few | TRBJ2-2 | TRBV24-1 | TRBD2 | CATSEGGLAGIGELFF | TGTGCCACCAGTGAGGGGGGCCTAGCGGGGATCGGGGAGCTGTTTTTT
- | TRBJ2-3 | TRBV6-1 | - | CASSEWRNTQYF | TGTGCCAGCAGTGAATGGCGCAATACGCAGTATTTT